The 9 T cell receptor beta chains listed next were all sequenced from one sample in a study of beta chain features in type 1 diabetes. As every portion of the isolated RNA was reverse transcribed, the sequencing read expressed TCRB transcripts. Profiling relied on immunoSEQ multiplex PCR, and the TCRdb table lists in-frame clones only, not all of them. The sample lists about 350,000 clones; roughly 21% were seen once. Sequencing was done on a sample of naive CD4+ T cells from blood. The receptor set was obtained from a woman aged 18-30 years in good health.

This clone has just a few counts. The chain recombines TRBV11-1 with TRBJ2-7; tentatively, D is TRBD1 (6 bases). The V end was cut by 2 bases, the J end by 0 bases, with 17 bases between. Germline V gives CDR1 SGHAT, CDR2 FQDESV (reference sequence). The CDR3 spans 17 residues. This chain's CDR3 is CASSLRLDGQSSYEQYF. DNA of the CDR3: TGTGCCAGCAGCTTAAGGTTGGACGGACAGAGCTCCTACGAGCAGTACTTC.

The chain links TRBV7-9 to TRBJ2-5; the match to TRBD1 covers 10 bases. Germline V gene sequence: CDR1 SEHNR, CDR2 FQNEAQ (reference sequence). Trimming at V came to 3 bases and at J to 5 bases, leaving 3 bases not matched to a gene. This CDR3 region has 14 residues. CDR3 loop: CASSLDRGTETQYF. For the CDR3, the DNA is TGTGCCAGCAGCTTGGACAGGGGGACGGAGACCCAGTACTTC.

The sample holds a few counts of this clone. The same CDR3 arises from other DNA sequences in this sample as well. This chain uses TRBV4-2 with TRBJ2-1; D possibly corresponds to TRBD2 (5 bases). Germline V lookup: CDR1 LGHNA, CDR2 YNFKEQ. V gave up 0 bases and J gave up 4 bases, with 7 bases separating them. The CDR3 spans 14 residues. The CDR3 protein is CASSQEEGYNEQFF. In nucleotides, the CDR3 is TGTGCCAGCAGCCAAGAAGAGGGATACAATGAGCAGTTCTTC.

This clone was detected only a few times. The gene calls are TRBV11-3 and TRBJ2-3; D call uncertain. V lost 4 bases and J 0 bases, leaving 2 bases between the germline ends. CDR3 size: 12 residues. Germline assignment: CDR1 SGHNT and CDR2 YENEEA. The CDR3 coding sequence is TGTGCCAGCAGCTCTAGCACAGATACGCAGTATTTT. Translated, it gives CASSSSTDTQYF.

The chain carries TRBV15 and TRBJ2-5; 7 bases are shared with TRBD2. The J segment lost 3 bases and the V segment lost 0 bases, leaving 4 bases of the junction unmatched. The CDR3 totals 15 residues. From germline, CDR1 is LNHNV and CDR2 YYDKDF (reference sequence). The CDR3 DNA sequence: TGTGCCACCAGCAGAGATCCTAGCGGAGAAGAGACCCAGTACTTC. This gives the protein CATSRDPSGEETQYF.

This clone was picked up a small number of times. At the DNA level, this CDR3 is encoded by other sequences in the same sample as well. CDR3 DNA: TGCGCCAGCAGCTTGGGGGAGGGTACTGAAGCTTTCTTT. This gives the protein CASSLGEGTEAFF. V usage is TRBV5-1 and J usage is TRBJ1-1; unclear D gene. Germline CDR1 SGHRS, CDR2 YFSETQ. The CDR3 length is 13 residues. Trimming removed 0 bases at V and 5 bases at J, with 8 bases between.

The chain employs TRBV2 and TRBJ2-1; TRBD2 is a possible D gene (6 bases). Germline lookup yields CDR1 SNHLY and CDR2 FYNNEI. V lost 4 bases and J lost 3, with 13 bases in between. This CDR3 is 15 amino acids long. As DNA, the CDR3 is TGTGCCAGCAGTGGTGGAGCGGACTACTACAATGAGCAGTTCTTC. It codes for CASSGGADYYNEQFF.

CDR3 DNA: TGTGCCAGCAGCTTCTTCGTAGCGGCTAACACCGGGGAGCTGTTTTTT. As protein: CASSFFVAANTGELFF. The chain recombines TRBV7-9 with TRBJ2-2; the D gene is possibly TRBD2 (6 bases). The CDR3 is 16 residues long. Per germline, CDR1 SEHNR and CDR2 FQNEAQ (reference sequence). Trimming shortened V by 3 bases and J by 2 bases, and 13 bases separated the two germline ends. The full variable domain, with the rest looked up from reference TRBV7-9 and TRBJ2-2, is DTGVSQNPRHKITKRGQNVTFRCDPISEHNRLYWYRQTLGQGPEFLTYFQNEAQLEKSRLLSDRFSAERPKGSFSTLEIQRTEQGDSAMYLCASSFFVAANTGELFFGEGSRLTVL.

The chain links TRBV7-9 to TRBJ2-7; TRBD2 is a possible D gene (5 bases). CDR1 and CDR2 (germline): SEHNR, FQNEAQ (reference sequence). This CDR3 is built from 12 residues. Trimming left V 4 bases short and J 6 bases short, with 10 bases between. Here the CDR3 reads CASSSEGGEQYF. In DNA, the CDR3 is TGTGCCAGCAGCTCAGAAGGAGGCGAGCAGTACTTC.